This TCR beta chain appears in the sequencing data of a study of OX40 agonist ivuxolimab in advanced cancers. Study-level background: An anti-OX40 (CD134) antibody with agonistic activity, ivuxolimab, was administered to patients. Partial responses occurred in three patients (one hepatocellular carcinoma, two cutaneous melanoma).

Per the germline V gene, CDR1 is SGDLS and CDR2 is YYNGEE. With V trimmed by 2 bases and J by 1 base, 1 base remained unmatched. The CDR3 length is 15 residues. Profiling relied on immunoSEQ multiplex PCR, and the TCRdb table lists in-frame clones only, not all of them. The sample includes approximately 44,000 clones, approximately 86% of them seen just once. Collection of blood occurred at baseline, at cycle 4 day 1, and at cycle 7 day 1. The V call is TRBV9, the J call TRBJ2-3, with TRBD2 matching 10 bases. The specimen was CD4+ or CD8+ T cells sorted from blood, collected in a trial of the OX40 agonist ivuxolimab. This TCR came from an adult with an advanced solid tumor such as melanoma, head and neck, liver or kidney cancer. This chain's CDR3 is CASSVLAGGTDTQYF. CDR3 nucleotides: TGTGCCAGCAGCGTCCTAGCGGGGGGCACAGATACGCAGTATTTT.